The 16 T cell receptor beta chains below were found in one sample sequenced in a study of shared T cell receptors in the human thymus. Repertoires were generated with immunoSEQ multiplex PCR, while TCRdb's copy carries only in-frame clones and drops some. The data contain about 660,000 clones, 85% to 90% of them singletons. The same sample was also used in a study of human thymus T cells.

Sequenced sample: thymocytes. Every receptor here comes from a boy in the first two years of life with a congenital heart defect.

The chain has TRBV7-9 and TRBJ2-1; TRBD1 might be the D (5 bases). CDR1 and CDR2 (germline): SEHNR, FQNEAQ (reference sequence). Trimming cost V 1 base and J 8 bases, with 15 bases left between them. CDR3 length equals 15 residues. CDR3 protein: CASSLDGQGGDEQFF. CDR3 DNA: TGTGCCAGCAGCTTAGATGGGCAGGGTGGGGATGAGCAGTTCTTC.

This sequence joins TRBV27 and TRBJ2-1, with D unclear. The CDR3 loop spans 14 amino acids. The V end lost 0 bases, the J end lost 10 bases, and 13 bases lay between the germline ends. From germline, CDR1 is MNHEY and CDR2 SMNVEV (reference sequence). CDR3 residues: CASSLSAKQEEQFF. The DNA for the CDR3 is TGTGCCAGCAGTTTATCGGCTAAGCAGGAAGAGCAGTTCTTC.

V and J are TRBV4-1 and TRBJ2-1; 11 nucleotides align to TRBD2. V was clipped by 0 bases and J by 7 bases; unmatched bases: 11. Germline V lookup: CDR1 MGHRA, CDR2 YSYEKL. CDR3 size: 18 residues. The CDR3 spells CASSQDLIAGGLWNEQFF. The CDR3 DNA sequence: TGCGCCAGCAGCCAAGATCTGATAGCGGGAGGGCTCTGGAATGAGCAGTTCTTC.

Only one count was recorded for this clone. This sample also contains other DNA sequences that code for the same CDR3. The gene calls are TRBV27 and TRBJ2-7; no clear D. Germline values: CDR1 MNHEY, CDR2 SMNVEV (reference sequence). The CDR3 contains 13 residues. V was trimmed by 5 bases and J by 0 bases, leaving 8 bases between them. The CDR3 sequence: CASSPPYSYEQYF. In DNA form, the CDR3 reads TGTGCCAGCAGTCCCCCTTACTCCTACGAGCAGTACTTC.

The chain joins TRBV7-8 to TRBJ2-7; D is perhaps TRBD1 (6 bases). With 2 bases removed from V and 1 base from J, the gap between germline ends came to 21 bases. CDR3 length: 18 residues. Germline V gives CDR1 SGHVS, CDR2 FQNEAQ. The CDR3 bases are TGTGCCAGCAGCTTAATGACGGTTGGAACAGGGTTGTCCTACGAGCAGTACTTC. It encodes CASSLMTVGTGLSYEQYF.

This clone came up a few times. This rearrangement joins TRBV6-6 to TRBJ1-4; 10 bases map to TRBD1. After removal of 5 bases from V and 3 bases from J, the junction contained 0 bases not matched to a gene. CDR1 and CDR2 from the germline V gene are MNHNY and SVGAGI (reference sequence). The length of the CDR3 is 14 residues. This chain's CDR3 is CASSGQGANEKLFF. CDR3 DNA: TGTGCCAGCAGTGGACAGGGGGCTAATGAAAAACTGTTTTTT.

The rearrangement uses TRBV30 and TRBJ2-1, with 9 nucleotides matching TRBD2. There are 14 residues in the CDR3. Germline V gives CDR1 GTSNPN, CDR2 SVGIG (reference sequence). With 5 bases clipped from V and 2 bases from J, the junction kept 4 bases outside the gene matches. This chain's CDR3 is CAWDSGRPYNEQFF. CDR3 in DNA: TGTGCCTGGGACAGCGGGAGGCCCTACAATGAGCAGTTCTTC.

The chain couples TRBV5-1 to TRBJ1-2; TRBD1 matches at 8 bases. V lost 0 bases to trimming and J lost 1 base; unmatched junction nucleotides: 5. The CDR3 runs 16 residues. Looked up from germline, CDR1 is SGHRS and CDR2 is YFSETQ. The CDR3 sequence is CASSLEFRGLNYGYTF. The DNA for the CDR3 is TGCGCCAGCAGCTTGGAATTCAGGGGGCTTAACTATGGCTACACCTTC.

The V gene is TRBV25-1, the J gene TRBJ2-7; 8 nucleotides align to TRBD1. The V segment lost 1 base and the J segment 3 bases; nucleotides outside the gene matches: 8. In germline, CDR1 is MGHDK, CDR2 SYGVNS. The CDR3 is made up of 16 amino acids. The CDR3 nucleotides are TGTGCCAGCAGTGAATCGGAGACAGGGGTAGACTACGAGCAGTACTTC. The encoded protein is CASSESETGVDYEQYF.

This CDR3 reads CASSLGLAGGLEFF. The CDR3 bases are TGCGCCAGCAGCTTGGGCCTAGCGGGAGGGCTTGAGTTCTTC. The J gene is TRBJ2-1, the V gene TRBV5-1, with TRBD2 matching over 12 bases. CDR1 is SGHRS, CDR2 YFSETQ, per germline. This CDR3 is 14 amino acids long. Trimming removed 0 bases from V and 14 bases from J; junction bases left unmatched: 6.

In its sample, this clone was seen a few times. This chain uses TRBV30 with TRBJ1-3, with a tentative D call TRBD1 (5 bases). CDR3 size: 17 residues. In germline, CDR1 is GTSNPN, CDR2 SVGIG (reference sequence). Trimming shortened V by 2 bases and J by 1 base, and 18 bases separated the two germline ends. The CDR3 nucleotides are TGTGCCTGGAGTCCTCAGGGCCTTGGTAAATCTGGAAACACCATATATTTT. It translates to CAWSPQGLGKSGNTIYF. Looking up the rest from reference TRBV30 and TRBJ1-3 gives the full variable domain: SQTIHQWPATLVQPVGSPLSLECTVEGTSNPNLYWYRQAAGRGLQLLFYSVGIGQISSEVPQNLSASRPQDRQFILSSKKLLLSDSGFYLCAWSPQGLGKSGNTIYFGEGSWLTVV.

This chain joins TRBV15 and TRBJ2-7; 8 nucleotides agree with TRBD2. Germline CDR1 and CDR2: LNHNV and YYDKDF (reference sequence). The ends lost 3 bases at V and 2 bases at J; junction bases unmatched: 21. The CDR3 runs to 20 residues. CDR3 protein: CATSRPAPAAGGPSPYEQYF. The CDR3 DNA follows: TGTGCCACCAGCAGGCCCGCCCCCGCCGCGGGAGGCCCGAGTCCCTACGAGCAGTACTTC.

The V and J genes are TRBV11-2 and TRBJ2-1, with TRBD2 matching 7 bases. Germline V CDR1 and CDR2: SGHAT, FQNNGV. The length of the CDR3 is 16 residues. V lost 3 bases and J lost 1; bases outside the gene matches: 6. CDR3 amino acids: CASSFRGRGSYNEQFF. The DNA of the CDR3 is TGTGCCAGCAGCTTTCGTGGGAGGGGATCCTACAATGAGCAGTTCTTC.

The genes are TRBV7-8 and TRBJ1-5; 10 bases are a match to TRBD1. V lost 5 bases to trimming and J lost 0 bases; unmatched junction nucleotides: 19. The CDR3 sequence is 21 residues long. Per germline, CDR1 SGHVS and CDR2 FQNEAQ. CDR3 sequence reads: CASSPRGQGEDRIYSNQPQHF. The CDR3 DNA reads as TGTGCCAGCAGCCCGAGAGGACAGGGGGAAGATCGGATATATAGCAATCAGCCCCAGCATTTT.

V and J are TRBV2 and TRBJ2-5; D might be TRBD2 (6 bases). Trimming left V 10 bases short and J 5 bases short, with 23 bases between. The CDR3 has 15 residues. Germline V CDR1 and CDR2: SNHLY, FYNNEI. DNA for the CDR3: TGTGCCACCCAGCCGCTCCAGGGTGGGGGGGAGACCCAGTACTTC. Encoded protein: CATQPLQGGGETQYF.

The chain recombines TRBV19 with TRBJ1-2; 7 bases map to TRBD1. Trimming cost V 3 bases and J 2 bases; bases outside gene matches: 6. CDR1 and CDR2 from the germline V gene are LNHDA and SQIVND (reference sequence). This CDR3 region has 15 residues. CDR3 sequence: CASSIQGEINYGYTF. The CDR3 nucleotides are TGTGCCAGTAGTATCCAGGGGGAGATCAACTATGGCTACACCTTC.